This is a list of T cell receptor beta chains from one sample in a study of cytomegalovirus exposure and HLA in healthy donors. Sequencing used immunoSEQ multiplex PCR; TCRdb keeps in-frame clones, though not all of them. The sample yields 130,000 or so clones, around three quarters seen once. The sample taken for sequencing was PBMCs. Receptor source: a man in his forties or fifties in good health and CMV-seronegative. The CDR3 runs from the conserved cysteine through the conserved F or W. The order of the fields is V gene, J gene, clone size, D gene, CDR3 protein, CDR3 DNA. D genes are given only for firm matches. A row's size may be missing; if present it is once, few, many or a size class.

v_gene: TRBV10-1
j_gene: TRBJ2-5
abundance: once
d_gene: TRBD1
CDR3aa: CASQGTGNQETQYF
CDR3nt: TGCGCCAGCCAGGGGACAGGGAACCAAGAGACCCAGTACTTC

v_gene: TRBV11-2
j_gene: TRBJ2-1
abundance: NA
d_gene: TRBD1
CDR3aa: CASSLGPDRADSYNEQFF
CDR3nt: TGTGCCAGCAGCTTAGGGCCCGACAGGGCCGACTCCTACAATGAGCAGTTCTTC

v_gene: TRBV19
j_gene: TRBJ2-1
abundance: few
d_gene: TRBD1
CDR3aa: CASSIGDRYNEQFF
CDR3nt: TGTGCCAGTAGTATAGGGGACAGATACAATGAGCAGTTCTTC

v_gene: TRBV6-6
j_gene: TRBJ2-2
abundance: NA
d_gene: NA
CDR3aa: CASSYSGANTGELFF
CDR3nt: TGTGCCAGCAGTTACTCAGGGGCGAACACCGGGGAGCTGTTTTTT

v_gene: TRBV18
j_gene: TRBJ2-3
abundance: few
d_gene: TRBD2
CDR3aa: CASSPPLLAGLYTDTQYF
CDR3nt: TGTGCCAGCTCACCCCCATTATTAGCGGGGCTATACACAGATACGCAGTATTTT

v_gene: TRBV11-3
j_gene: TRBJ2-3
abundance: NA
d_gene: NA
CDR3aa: CASSLDPWRGGHRDTQYF
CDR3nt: TGTGCCAGCAGCTTAGATCCCTGGAGGGGCGGACATCGAGATACGCAGTATTTT

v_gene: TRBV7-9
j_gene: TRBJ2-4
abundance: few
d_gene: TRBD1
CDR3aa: CSSSLAGTENIQYF
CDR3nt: TGTTCCAGCAGCTTGGCTGGGACAGAAAACATTCAGTACTTC

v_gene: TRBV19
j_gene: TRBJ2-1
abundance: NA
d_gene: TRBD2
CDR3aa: CASTQAGPNNEQFF
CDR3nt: TGTGCCAGTACTCAAGCGGGGCCCAACAATGAGCAGTTCTTC

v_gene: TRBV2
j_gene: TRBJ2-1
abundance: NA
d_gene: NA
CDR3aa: CASRGGWSDNEQFF
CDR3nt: TGTGCCAGCAGGGGGGGATGGAGCGACAATGAGCAGTTCTTC

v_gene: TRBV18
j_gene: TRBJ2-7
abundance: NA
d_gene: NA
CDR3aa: CASSRGLEQYF
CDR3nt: TGTGCCAGCTCACGCGGACTTGAGCAGTACTTC

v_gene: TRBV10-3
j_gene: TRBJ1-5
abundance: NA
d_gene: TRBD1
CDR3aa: CAISESGTGPDNQPQHF
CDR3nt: TGTGCCATCAGTGAGTCAGGGACAGGACCGGACAATCAGCCCCAGCATTTT

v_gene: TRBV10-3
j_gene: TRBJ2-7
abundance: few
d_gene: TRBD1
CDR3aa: CARGTGGSPSSYEQYF
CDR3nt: TGTGCCAGGGGGACAGGGGGCAGCCCTAGCTCCTACGAGCAGTACTTC

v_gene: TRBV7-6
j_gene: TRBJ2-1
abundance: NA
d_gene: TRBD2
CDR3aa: CASSFPKGAGGLNEQFF
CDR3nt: TGTGCCAGCAGCTTCCCAAAGGGGGCGGGGGGGCTGAATGAGCAGTTCTTC

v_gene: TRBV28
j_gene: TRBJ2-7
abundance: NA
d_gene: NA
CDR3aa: CASSSPRVYEQYF
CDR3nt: TGTGCCAGCAGTTCTCCCAGGGTATACGAGCAGTACTTC

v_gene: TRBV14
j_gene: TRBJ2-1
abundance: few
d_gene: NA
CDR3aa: CASSQESGGANEQFF
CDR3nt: TGTGCCAGCAGCCAAGAATCGGGCGGGGCGAATGAGCAGTTCTTC

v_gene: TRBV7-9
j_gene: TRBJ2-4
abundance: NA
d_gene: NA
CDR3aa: CASSLGYGGLAKNIQYF
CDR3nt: TGTGCCAGCAGCTTAGGTTACGGCGGTTTAGCCAAAAACATTCAGTACTTC

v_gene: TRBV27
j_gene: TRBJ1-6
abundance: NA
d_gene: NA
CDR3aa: CASSYNPNSPLHF
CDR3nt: TGTGCCAGCAGTTATAATCCGAATTCACCCCTCCACTTT

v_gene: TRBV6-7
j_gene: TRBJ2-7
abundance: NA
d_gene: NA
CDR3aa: CASSYLQQGLTYEQYF
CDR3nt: TGTGCCAGCAGTTACCTCCAACAGGGATTGACCTACGAGCAGTACTTC

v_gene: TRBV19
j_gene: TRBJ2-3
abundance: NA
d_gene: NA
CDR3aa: CASSPLVGMGTTTDTQYF
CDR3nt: TGTGCCAGTAGTCCCCTGGTGGGTATGGGTACTACCACAGATACGCAGTATTTT

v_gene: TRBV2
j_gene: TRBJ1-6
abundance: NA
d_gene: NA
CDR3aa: CASSDNRVSYNSPLHF
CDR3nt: TGTGCCAGCAGTGATAACAGGGTCTCCTATAATTCACCCCTCCACTTT

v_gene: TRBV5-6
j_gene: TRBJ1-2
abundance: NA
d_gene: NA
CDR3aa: CASSQGFGYTF
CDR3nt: TGTGCCAGCAGCCAGGGATTCGGCTACACCTTC

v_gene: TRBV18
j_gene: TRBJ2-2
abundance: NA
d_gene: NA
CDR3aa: CASSPAGAANTGELFF
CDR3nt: TGTGCCAGCTCACCGGCAGGGGCCGCGAACACCGGGGAGCTGTTTTTT

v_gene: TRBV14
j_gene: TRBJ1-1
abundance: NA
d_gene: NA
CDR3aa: CASSQQAWGRDTEAFF
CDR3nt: TGTGCCAGCAGCCAACAGGCTTGGGGGCGGGACACTGAAGCTTTCTTT

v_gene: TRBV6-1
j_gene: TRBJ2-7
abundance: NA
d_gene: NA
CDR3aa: CASSERGTASYEQYF
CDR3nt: TGTGCCAGCAGCGAACGCGGGACCGCTTCCTACGAGCAGTACTTC

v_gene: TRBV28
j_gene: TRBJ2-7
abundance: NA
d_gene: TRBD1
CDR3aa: CASSLFWTGEGEQYF
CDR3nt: TGTGCCAGCAGTTTATTCTGGACAGGGGAAGGCGAGCAGTACTTC

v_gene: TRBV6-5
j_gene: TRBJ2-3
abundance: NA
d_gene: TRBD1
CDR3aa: CASSSTGTGADTQYF
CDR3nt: TGTGCCAGCAGTTCGACAGGGACAGGGGCAGATACGCAGTATTTT

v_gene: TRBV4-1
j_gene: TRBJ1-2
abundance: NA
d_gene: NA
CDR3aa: CASSQGGMTANYGYTF
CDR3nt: TGCGCCAGCAGCCAAGGGGGTATGACAGCTAACTATGGCTACACCTTC

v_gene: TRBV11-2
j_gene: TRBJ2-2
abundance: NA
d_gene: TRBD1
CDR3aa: CASSPPGQGWAGELFF
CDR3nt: TGTGCCAGCAGCCCCCCCGGACAGGGTTGGGCCGGGGAGCTGTTTTTT

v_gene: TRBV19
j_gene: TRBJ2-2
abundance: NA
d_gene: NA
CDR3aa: CASRILDPTGELFF
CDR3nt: TGTGCCAGTAGAATCCTAGATCCGACCGGGGAGCTGTTTTTT

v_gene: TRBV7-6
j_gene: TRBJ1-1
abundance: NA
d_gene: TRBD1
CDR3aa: CASSPTGLNTEAFF
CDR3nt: TGTGCCAGCAGCCCGACAGGGCTGAACACTGAAGCTTTCTTT

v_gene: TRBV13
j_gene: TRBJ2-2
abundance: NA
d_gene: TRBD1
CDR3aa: CASSPRQGFNTGELFF
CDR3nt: TGTGCCAGCAGCCCCCGACAGGGATTCAACACCGGGGAGCTGTTTTTT

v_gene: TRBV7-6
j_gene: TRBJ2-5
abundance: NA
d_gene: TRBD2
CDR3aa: CASSLALRTLAGGIPQETQYF
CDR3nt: TGTGCCAGCAGCTTAGCGCTTAGGACGCTAGCGGGGGGGATACCCCAAGAGACCCAGTACTTC

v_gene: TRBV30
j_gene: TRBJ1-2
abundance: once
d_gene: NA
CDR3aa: CAWKPRTADGYTF
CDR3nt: TGTGCCTGGAAGCCGAGGACAGCTGATGGCTACACCTTC

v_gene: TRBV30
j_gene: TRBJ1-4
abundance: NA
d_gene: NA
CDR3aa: CACSNVGHNEKLFF
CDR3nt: TGTGCCTGCTCCAACGTGGGGCATAATGAAAAACTGTTTTTT

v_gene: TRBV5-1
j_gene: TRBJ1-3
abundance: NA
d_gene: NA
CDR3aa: CASSLASGVTNTIYF
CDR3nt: TGCGCCAGCAGCTTGGCTTCCGGGGTAACCAACACCATATATTTT